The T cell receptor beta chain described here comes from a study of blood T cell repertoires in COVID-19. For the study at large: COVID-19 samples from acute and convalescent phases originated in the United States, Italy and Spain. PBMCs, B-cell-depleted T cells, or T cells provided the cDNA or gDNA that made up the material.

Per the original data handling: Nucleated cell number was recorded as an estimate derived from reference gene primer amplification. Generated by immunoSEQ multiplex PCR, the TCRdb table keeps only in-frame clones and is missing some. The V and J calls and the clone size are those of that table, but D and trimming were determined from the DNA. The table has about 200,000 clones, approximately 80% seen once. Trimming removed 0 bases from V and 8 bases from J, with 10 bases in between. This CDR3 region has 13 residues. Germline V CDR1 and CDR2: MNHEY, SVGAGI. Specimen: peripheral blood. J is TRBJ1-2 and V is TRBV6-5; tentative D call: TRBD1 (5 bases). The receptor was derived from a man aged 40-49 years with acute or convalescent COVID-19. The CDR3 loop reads CASSYSQGRGYTF. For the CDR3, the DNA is TGTGCCAGCAGTTACTCTCAGGGTAGGGGCTACACCTTC.